This T cell receptor (beta chain) derives from a study of T cell repertoires in cytomegalovirus infection. Study background: Both recently identified HLA-C-restricted and well-studied HLA-B-restricted CMV epitopes were used in the study.

Comments on this clonotype: Its cognate antigen is unknown.

Via MiXCR, TCRdb re-called the reads, giving one row per CDR3 protein. The sample gives tens of thousands of distinct CDR3 sequences, roughly 25% of which show up once; about half is in the top ten. The CDR3 spans 14 residues. The V end was cut by 2 bases, the J end by 4 bases, with 9 bases between. In germline, CDR1 is MNHEY, CDR2 SMNVEV (reference sequence). Study-wide findings and caveats: Clonotype analysis showed dominance of the ex vivo response by HLA-C-restricted CMV-specific TCR beta clonotypes.

The source is a human donor in good health (CMV status not recorded). Some clones in this sample may be carry-over from other donors' samples. Specimen: CD8+ T cells from cultured PBMCs, collected from culture after CMV antigen stimulation. The chain couples TRBV27 to TRBJ2-1; D is ambiguous. The DNA of the CDR3 is TGTGCCAGCAGTTTAACGTCCGAGTACAATGAGCAGTTCTTC. It codes for CASSLTSEYNEQFF.